Here is one T cell receptor (beta chain) with its context. Antigen unknown. Germline-derived CDR1 and CDR2 are SGHRS and YFSETQ. With V trimmed by 0 bases and J by 4 bases, 5 bases remained unmatched. CDR3 size: 15 residues. This sample stems from a study of cytomegalovirus exposure and HLA in healthy donors. Primers included in the PCR were 60 Vbeta and 13 Jbeta primers. Measured with immunoSEQ multiplex PCR; TCRdb has only the in-frame clones, and not every one. The top ten clones hold around 1.5% of a sample with 150,000 to 200,000 clones, around 68% of them seen once. Findings and caveats of the study: Sequencing likely generated an artifact that appeared as a cluster of highly shared sequence variants.

This receptor was identified in a girl aged 10 to 17 in good health and CMV-seronegative. J is TRBJ2-3 and V is TRBV5-1; TRBD1 matches at 7 bases. Sequences were obtained from PBMCs. CDR3 coding DNA: TGCGCCAGCAGCTTGGCGCCAGGGGGTGCAGATACGCAGTATTTT. Translated, it gives CASSLAPGGADTQYF.